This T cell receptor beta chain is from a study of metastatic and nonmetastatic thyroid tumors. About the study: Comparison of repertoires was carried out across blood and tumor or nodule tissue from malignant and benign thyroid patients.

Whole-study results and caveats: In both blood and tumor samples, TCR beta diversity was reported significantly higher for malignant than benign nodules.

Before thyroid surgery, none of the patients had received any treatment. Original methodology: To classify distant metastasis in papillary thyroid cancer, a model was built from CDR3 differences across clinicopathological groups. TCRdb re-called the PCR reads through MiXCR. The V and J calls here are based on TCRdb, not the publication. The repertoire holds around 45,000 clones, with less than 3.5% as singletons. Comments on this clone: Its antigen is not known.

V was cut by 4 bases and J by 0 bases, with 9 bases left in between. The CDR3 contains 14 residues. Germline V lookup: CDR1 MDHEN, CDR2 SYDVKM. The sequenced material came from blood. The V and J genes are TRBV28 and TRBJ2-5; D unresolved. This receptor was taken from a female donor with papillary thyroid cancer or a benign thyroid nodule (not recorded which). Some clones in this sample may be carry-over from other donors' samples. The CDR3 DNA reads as TGTGCCAGCAGTTCTCGCAGTTACCAAGAGACCCAGTACTTC. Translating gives CASSSRSYQETQYF.